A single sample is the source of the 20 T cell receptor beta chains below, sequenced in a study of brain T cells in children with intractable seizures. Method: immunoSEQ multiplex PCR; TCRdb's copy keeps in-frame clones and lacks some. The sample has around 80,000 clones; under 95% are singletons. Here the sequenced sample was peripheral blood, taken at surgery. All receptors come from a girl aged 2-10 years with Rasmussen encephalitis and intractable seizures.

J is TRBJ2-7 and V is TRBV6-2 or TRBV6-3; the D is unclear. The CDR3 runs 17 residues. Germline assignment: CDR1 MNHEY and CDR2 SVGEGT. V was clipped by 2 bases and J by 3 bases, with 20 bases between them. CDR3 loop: CASSYPSDLRLNYEQYF. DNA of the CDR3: TGTGCCAGCAGTTACCCATCTGATCTTAGACTGAACTACGAGCAGTACTTC.

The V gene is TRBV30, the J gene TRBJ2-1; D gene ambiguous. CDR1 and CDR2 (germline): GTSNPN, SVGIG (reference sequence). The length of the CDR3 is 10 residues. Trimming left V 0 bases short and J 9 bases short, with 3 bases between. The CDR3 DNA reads TGTGCCTGGAGTGTTGGTGAGCAGTTCTTC. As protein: CAWSVGEQFF.

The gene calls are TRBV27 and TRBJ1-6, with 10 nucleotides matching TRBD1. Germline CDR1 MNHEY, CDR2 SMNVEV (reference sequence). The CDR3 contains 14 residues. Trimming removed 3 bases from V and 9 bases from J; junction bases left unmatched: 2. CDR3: CASSFRDRGSPLHF. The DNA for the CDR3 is TGTGCCAGCAGTTTCCGGGACAGGGGTTCACCCCTCCACTTT.

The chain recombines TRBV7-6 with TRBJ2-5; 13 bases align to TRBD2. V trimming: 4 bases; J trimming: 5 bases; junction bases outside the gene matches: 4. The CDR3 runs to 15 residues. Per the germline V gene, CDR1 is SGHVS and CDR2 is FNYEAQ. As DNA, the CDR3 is TGTGCCAGCAGCTGGACTAGCGGGAGAATGGAGACCCAGTACTTC. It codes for CASSWTSGRMETQYF.

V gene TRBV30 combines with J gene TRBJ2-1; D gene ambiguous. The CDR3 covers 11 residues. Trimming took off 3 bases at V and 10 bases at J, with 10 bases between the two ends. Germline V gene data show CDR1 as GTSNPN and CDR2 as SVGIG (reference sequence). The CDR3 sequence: CAWRDSPEQFF. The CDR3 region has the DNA TGTGCCTGGAGGGATTCACCGGAGCAGTTCTTC.

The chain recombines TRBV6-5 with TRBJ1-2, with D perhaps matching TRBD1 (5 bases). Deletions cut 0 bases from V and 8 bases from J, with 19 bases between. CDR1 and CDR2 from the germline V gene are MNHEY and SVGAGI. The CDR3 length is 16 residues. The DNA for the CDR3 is TGTGCCAGCAGTTACTCCGGGGCGTTCACCCTCTGGGGCTACACCTTC. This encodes CASSYSGAFTLWGYTF.

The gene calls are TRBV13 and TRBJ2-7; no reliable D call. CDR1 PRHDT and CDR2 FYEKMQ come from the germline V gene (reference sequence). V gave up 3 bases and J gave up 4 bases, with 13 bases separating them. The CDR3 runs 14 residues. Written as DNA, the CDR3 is TGTGCCAGCAGCTTTGGGGAACTGATTTACGAGCAGTACTTC. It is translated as CASSFGELIYEQYF.

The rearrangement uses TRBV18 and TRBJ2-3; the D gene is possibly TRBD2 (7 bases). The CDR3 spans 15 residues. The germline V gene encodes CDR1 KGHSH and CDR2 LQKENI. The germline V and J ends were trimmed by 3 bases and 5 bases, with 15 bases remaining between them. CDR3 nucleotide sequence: TGTGCCAGCTCACCGGGGAGGGCAGGGGAAGATACGCAGTATTTT. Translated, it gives CASSPGRAGEDTQYF.

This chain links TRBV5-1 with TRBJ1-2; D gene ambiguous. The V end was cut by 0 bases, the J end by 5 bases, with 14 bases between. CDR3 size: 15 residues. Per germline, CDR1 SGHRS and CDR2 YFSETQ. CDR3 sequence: CASSLDWGLSYGYTF. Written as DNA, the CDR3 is TGCGCCAGCAGCTTGGATTGGGGATTAAGTTATGGCTACACCTTC.

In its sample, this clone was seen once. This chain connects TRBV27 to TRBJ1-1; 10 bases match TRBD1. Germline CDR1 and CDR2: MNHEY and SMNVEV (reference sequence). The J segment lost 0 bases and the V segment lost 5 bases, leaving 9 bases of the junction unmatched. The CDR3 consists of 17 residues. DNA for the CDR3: TGTGCCAGCAGTCTCCGACAGGGGGCAGGTATGAACACTGAAGCTTTCTTT. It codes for CASSLRQGAGMNTEAFF.

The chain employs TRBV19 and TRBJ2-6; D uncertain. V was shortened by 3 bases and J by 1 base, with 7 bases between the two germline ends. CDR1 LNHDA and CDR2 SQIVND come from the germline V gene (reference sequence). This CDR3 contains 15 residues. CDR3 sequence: CASSIGHSGANVLTF. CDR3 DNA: TGTGCCAGTAGTATTGGTCATTCTGGGGCCAACGTCCTGACTTTC.

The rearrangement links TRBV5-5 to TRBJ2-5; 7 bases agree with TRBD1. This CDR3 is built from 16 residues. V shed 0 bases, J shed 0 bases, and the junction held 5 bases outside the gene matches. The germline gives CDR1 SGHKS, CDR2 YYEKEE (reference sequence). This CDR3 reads CASSLERGLYQETQYF. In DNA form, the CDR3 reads TGTGCCAGCAGCTTGGAGAGGGGGCTCTACCAAGAGACCCAGTACTTC.

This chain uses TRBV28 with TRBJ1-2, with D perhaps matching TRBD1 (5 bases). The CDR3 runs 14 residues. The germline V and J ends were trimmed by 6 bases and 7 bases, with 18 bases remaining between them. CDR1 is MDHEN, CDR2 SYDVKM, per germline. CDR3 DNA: TGTGCCAGCAGCCTAACTGACACCGGGGGTGGCTACACCTTC. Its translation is CASSLTDTGGGYTF.

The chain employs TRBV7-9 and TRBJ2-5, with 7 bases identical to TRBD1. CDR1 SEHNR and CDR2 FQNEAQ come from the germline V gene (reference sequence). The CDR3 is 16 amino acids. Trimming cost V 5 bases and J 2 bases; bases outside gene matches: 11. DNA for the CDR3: TGTGCCAGCAGCCCCACCCAGACAGGGATACAAGAGACCCAGTACTTC. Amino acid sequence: CASSPTQTGIQETQYF.

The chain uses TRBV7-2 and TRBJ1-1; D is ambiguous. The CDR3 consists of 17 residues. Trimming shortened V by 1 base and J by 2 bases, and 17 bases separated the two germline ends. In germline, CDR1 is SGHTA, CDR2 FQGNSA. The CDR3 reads CASSLDPLFAVNTEAFF. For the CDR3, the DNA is TGTGCCAGCAGCTTAGATCCTCTTTTCGCAGTCAACACTGAAGCTTTCTTT.

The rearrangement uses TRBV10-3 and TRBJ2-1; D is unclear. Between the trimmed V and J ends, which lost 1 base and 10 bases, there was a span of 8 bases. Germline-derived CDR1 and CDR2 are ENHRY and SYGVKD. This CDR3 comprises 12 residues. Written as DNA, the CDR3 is TGTGCCATCAGTGAGTACAGCCAGGAGCAGTTCTTC. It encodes CAISEYSQEQFF.

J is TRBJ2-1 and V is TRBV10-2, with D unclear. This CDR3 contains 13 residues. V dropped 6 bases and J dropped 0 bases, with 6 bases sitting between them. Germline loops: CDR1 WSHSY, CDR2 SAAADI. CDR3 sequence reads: CASSYSSYNEQFF. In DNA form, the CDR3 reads TGCGCCAGCAGCTACTCCTCCTACAATGAGCAGTTCTTC.

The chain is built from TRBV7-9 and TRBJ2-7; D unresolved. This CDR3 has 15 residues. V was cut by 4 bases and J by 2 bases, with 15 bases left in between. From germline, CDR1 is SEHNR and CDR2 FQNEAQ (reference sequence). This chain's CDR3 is CASSSTPSVPYEQYF. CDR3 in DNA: TGTGCCAGCAGCTCCACCCCGTCAGTCCCCTACGAGCAGTACTTC.

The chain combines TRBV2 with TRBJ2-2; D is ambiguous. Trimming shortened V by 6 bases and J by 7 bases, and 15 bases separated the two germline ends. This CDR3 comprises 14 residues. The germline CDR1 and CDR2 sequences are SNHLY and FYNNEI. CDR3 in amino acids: CASRDILSGGELFF. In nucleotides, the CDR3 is TGTGCCAGCAGGGATATACTCTCCGGCGGGGAGCTGTTTTTT.

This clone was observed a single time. The DNA of the CDR3 is TGTGCCAGCAGGGACAGGGACTATACGCAGTATTTT. As protein: CASRDRDYTQYF. The chain uses TRBV2 and TRBJ2-3; TRBD1 matches 8 bases. This CDR3 spans 12 amino acids. Germline V gene lookup returns CDR1 SNHLY and CDR2 FYNNEI. The junction had 3 bases not matched to a gene; V was cut back by 6 bases and J by 7 bases.